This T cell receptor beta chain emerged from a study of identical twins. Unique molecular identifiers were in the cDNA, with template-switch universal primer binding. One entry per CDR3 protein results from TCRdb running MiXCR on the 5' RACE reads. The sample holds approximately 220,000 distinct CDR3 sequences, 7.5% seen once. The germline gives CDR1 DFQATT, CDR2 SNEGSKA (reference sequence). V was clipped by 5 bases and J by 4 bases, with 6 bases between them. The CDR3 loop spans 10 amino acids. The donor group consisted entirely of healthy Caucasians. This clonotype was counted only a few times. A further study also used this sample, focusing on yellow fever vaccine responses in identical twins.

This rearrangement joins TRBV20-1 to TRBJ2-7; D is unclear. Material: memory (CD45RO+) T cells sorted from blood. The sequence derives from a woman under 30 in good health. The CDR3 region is CSALQYEQYF. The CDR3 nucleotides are TGCAGTGCTTTACAATACGAGCAGTACTTC.